Below, 2 T cell receptor beta chains from the same sample are listed, as sequenced in a study of identical twins. TCRdb reprocessed the 5' RACE reads with MiXCR, giving one entry per CDR3 protein. The table has 1.5 million to 2 million distinct CDR3 sequences, 32% seen once; the top ten hold approximately 0.29%. The sequenced sample was cord blood. The origin of the receptors is a newborn girl in good health.

The chain recombines TRBV11-2 with TRBJ2-1, with 7 bases aligning to TRBD2. The CDR3 extends over 14 amino acids. V shed 8 bases, J shed 5 bases, and the junction held 9 bases outside the gene matches. Germline V gene sequence: CDR1 SGHAT, CDR2 FQNNGV. In DNA form, the CDR3 reads TGTGCCAGCGGAGGGAGGGCGGATAACAATGAGCAGTTCTTC. Protein product: CASGGRADNNEQFF.

CDR3 DNA: TGTGCCAGCAGTTTCGCAGGGACAGGGGCCAAAAACATTCAGTACTTC. Translated: CASSFAGTGAKNIQYF. This chain uses TRBV28 with TRBJ2-4, with 9 bases aligning to TRBD1. With V trimmed by 3 bases and J by 1 base, 4 bases remained unmatched. The CDR3 covers 16 residues. Looked up from germline, CDR1 is MDHEN and CDR2 is SYDVKM.